The 24 T cell receptor beta chains below all came from one sample that was sequenced in a study of cytomegalovirus exposure and HLA in healthy donors (dated 2017 in TCRdb). The library came from the immunoSEQ multiplex PCR assay. The source is immuneACCESS, and TCRdb retained only in-frame sequences with V and J called. Part of the clones is not carried over; for the studies checked, unresolved V genes explain less than half of this, and the remainder is unexplained. In this sample the table shows 150,000 to 200,000 clones, 85% of which occur a single time. Jointly, the top ten make up around 2% of the sample. Sequencing used PBMCs. These TCRs come from a man aged 30 to 39 in good health and CMV-seropositive.

This chain uses TRBV12-5 with TRBJ1-5, with D perhaps TRBD1 (5 bases). Germline V gene data show CDR1 as LGHNT and CDR2 as FRNRAP. Trimming shortened V by 6 bases and J by 4 bases, and 19 bases separated the two germline ends. The CDR3 extends over 16 amino acids. For the CDR3, the DNA is TGTGCTAGTGGCAAGACTGGGGGGTTTGGTAATCAGCCCCAGCATTTT. Protein product: CASGKTGGFGNQPQHF.

The chain has TRBV5-1 and TRBJ2-3; the match to TRBD2 covers 14 bases. The CDR3 totals 17 residues. Germline V CDR1 and CDR2: SGHRS, YFSETQ. V dropped 4 bases and J dropped 3; count of bases not matched to a gene: 7. The CDR3 DNA reads as TGCGCCAGCAGCGATCGACTAGCGGGGGGGTATACAGATACGCAGTATTTT. Protein sequence: CASSDRLAGGYTDTQYF.

V usage is TRBV19 and J usage is TRBJ2-7; the match to TRBD2 covers 7 bases. CDR1 and CDR2 from the germline V gene are LNHDA and SQIVND (reference sequence). CDR3 length: 16 amino acids. V trimming: 1 base; J trimming: 0 bases; junction bases outside the gene matches: 6. Here the CDR3 reads CASSIASGFSSYEQYF. The CDR3 bases are TGTGCCAGTAGTATAGCTAGCGGATTCAGCTCCTACGAGCAGTACTTC.

The J gene is TRBJ1-2, the V gene TRBV28; D call uncertain. This CDR3 has 14 amino acids. Germline V CDR1 and CDR2: MDHEN, SYDVKM. Trimming left V 7 bases short and J 5 bases short, with 17 bases between. The CDR3 DNA is TGTGCCAGCAACCTCCCGCGGGCGGCTTATGGCTACACCTTC. It yields the protein CASNLPRAAYGYTF.

J is TRBJ1-1 and V is TRBV2; 8 bases fit TRBD1. CDR1 is SNHLY, CDR2 FYNNEI, per germline. CDR3 length: 14 amino acids. V gave up 7 bases and J gave up 0 bases; unmatched junction bases: 4. In DNA form, the CDR3 reads TGTGCCAGCACCCCGACAGGGGTGAACACTGAAGCTTTCTTT. Amino acids: CASTPTGVNTEAFF. The variable domain in full, completed from reference TRBV2 and TRBJ1-1, reads EPEVTQTPSHQVTQMGQEVILRCVPISNHLYFYWYRQILGQKVEFLVSFYNNEISEKSEIFDDQFSVERPDGSNFTLKIRSTKLEDSAMYFCASTPTGVNTEAFFGQGTRLTVV.

V usage is TRBV4-3 and J usage is TRBJ2-3; D possibly corresponds to TRBD2 (6 bases). V dropped 1 base and J dropped 7 bases, with 15 bases sitting between them. Germline V gives CDR1 LGHNA, CDR2 YSLEER. The CDR3 is made up of 15 amino acids. CDR3 amino acids: CASSQAYSGVYTQYF. CDR3 nucleotide sequence: TGCGCCAGCAGCCAAGCGTACTCGGGGGTCTATACGCAGTATTTT.

The rearrangement uses TRBV5-4 and TRBJ2-5, with D unresolved. The CDR3 has 11 residues. Germline CDR1 reads SGHNT; CDR2 reads YYREEE (reference sequence). Trimming pared 4 bases from V and 13 bases from J, leaving 14 bases between. The CDR3 nucleotides read TGTGCCAGCAGCCTAGGAAAACACCGGTACTTC. Protein product: CASSLGKHRYF.

The J gene is TRBJ2-7, the V gene TRBV28; D may be TRBD1 (6 bases). This CDR3 is built from 14 residues. The germline CDR1 and CDR2 sequences are MDHEN and SYDVKM. The V gene lost 6 bases and the J gene lost 3 bases, with 15 bases spanning the gap. In DNA, the CDR3 is TGTGCCAGCAGGAGGGACACCGGACTCTACGAGCAGTACTTC. As protein: CASRRDTGLYEQYF. The entire variable domain, with the rest obtained from reference TRBV28 and TRBJ2-7, is as follows: DVKVTQSSRYLVKRTGEKVFLECVQDMDHENMFWYRQDPGLGLRLIYFSYDVKMKEKGDIPEGYSVSREKKERFSLILESASTNQTSMYLCASRRDTGLYEQYFGPGTRLTVT.

The V gene is TRBV6-1, the J gene TRBJ2-5; 7 bases are shared with TRBD2. V dropped 3 bases and J dropped 2; count of bases not matched to a gene: 3. Germline V lookup: CDR1 MNHNS, CDR2 SASEGT. The CDR3 is 14 residues long. The CDR3 nucleotides read TGTGCCAGCAGTGATGGGGGGGGGCAAGAGACCCAGTACTTC. Residues: CASSDGGGQETQYF.

The V gene is TRBV11-2, the J gene TRBJ1-5; 8 bases map to TRBD1. This CDR3 is built from 18 residues. Trimming took 2 bases from V and 3 from J; bases not matched to a gene: 12. Germline CDR1 and CDR2: SGHAT and FQNNGV. DNA of the CDR3: TGTGCCAGCAGCTTAACCCCAGCTACAGGGGGGAACAATCAGCCCCAGCATTTT. Translation: CASSLTPATGGNNQPQHF. Supplemented by reference TRBV11-2 and TRBJ1-5, the full variable domain reads EAGVAQSPRYKIIEKRQSVAFWCNPISGHATLYWYQQILGQGPKLLIQFQNNGVVDDSQLPKDRFSAERLKGVDSTLKIQPAKLEDSAVYLCASSLTPATGGNNQPQHFGDGTRLSIL.

V is TRBV6-1 and J is TRBJ1-2; D is ambiguous. With 6 bases removed from V and 1 base from J, the gap between germline ends came to 3 bases. CDR1 and CDR2 (germline): MNHNS, SASEGT. The CDR3 sequence is 11 residues long. The CDR3 sequence is CASSINYGYTF. CDR3 coding DNA: TGTGCCAGCAGCATTAACTATGGCTACACCTTC.

This chain joins TRBV27 and TRBJ2-2; 8 bases are a match to TRBD1. This CDR3 comprises 14 residues. CDR1 and CDR2 (germline): MNHEY, SMNVEV (reference sequence). The ends lost 5 bases at V and 4 bases at J; junction bases unmatched: 3. The CDR3 bases are TGTGCCAGCAGTCCCACAGGGGGCACCGGGGAGCTGTTTTTT. It translates to CASSPTGGTGELFF.

J is TRBJ2-1 and V is TRBV10-1; D perhaps matches TRBD1 (5 bases). Germline V gene sequence: CDR1 WNHNN, CDR2 SYGVQD (reference sequence). The CDR3 extends over 17 amino acids. Trimming stripped 0 bases from V and 7 bases from J, with 19 bases between. This CDR3 reads CASSESQGASIMNEQFF. The CDR3 DNA follows: TGCGCCAGCAGTGAGTCCCAGGGTGCGTCAATAATGAATGAGCAGTTCTTC.

The gene calls are TRBV6-4 and TRBJ2-3, with D tentatively TRBD2 (7 bases). Deletions cut 0 bases from V and 1 base from J, with 14 bases between. The CDR3 has 17 residues. CDR1 is MRHNA, CDR2 SNTAGT, per germline. CDR3 nucleotide sequence: TGTGCCAGCAGTGACTCGACGTTAGGGGGGGGCACAGATACGCAGTATTTT. It translates to CASSDSTLGGGTDTQYF.

The V call is TRBV7-9, the J call TRBJ2-3, with 11 bases that match TRBD2. V dropped 3 bases and J dropped 1; count of bases not matched to a gene: 9. Per germline, CDR1 SEHNR and CDR2 FQNEAQ (reference sequence). This CDR3 contains 18 residues. The chain's CDR3 is CASSLPPRLAGRTDTQYF. The CDR3, as DNA: TGTGCCAGCAGCTTGCCGCCCCGACTAGCGGGGCGCACAGATACGCAGTATTTT.

This rearrangement joins TRBV2 to TRBJ2-7; 9 nucleotides align to TRBD1. Germline V gives CDR1 SNHLY, CDR2 FYNNEI. Trimming removed 8 bases from V and 3 bases from J; junction bases left unmatched: 8. This CDR3 has 14 residues. This CDR3 reads CASASGTGIYEQYF. Written as DNA, the CDR3 is TGTGCCAGCGCCTCCGGGACAGGGATCTACGAGCAGTACTTC. Based on the CDR3 plus reference TRBV2 and TRBJ2-7, the full variable domain is EPEVTQTPSHQVTQMGQEVILRCVPISNHLYFYWYRQILGQKVEFLVSFYNNEISEKSEIFDDQFSVERPDGSNFTLKIRSTKLEDSAMYFCASASGTGIYEQYFGPGTRLTVT.

This rearrangement joins TRBV9 to TRBJ2-7; D gene uncertain. Trimming left V 2 bases short and J 5 bases short, with 17 bases between. There are 15 residues in the CDR3. Germline V gene sequence: CDR1 SGDLS, CDR2 YYNGEE. This chain's CDR3 is CASSVSGTVANEQYF. CDR3 nucleotide sequence: TGTGCCAGCAGCGTGTCGGGTACGGTGGCCAACGAGCAGTACTTC.

V usage is TRBV4-2 and J usage is TRBJ1-1; D is unclear. CDR1 and CDR2 from the germline V gene are LGHNA and YNFKEQ. V lost 3 bases and J lost 0, with 14 bases in between. The CDR3 runs 16 residues. The CDR3 DNA reads TGTGCCAGCAGCCAGGCGGTTACACCGATGAACACTGAAGCTTTCTTT. Its translation: CASSQAVTPMNTEAFF.

The J gene is TRBJ1-5, the V gene TRBV27; D not certain. The V end was cut by 2 bases, the J end by 0 bases, with 8 bases between. The germline gives CDR1 MNHEY, CDR2 SMNVEV (reference sequence). This CDR3 has 15 amino acids. The chain's CDR3 is CASSLNSYSNQPQHF. The DNA for the CDR3 is TGTGCCAGCAGTTTAAATAGTTATAGCAATCAGCCCCAGCATTTT.

CDR3 nucleotides: TGTGCCAGCAAAACCGAGACAGGGGGCAATCAGCCCCAGCATTTT. This gives the protein CASKTETGGNQPQHF. J is TRBJ1-5 and V is TRBV2, with TRBD1 identical over 8 bases. V dropped 7 bases and J dropped 2; count of bases not matched to a gene: 7. Looked up from germline, CDR1 is SNHLY and CDR2 is FYNNEI. The CDR3 totals 15 residues.

This clone was seen once. The chain is built from TRBV7-2 and TRBJ2-5; D unclear. V lost 3 bases, J lost 7 bases, and 12 bases lay in between. The germline gives CDR1 SGHTA, CDR2 FQGNSA. This CDR3 region has 13 residues. CDR3 region: CASSFKLEATQYF. CDR3 DNA: TGTGCCAGCAGCTTTAAACTCGAAGCGACCCAGTACTTC.

J is TRBJ2-2 and V is TRBV5-1; D is uncertain. This CDR3 comprises 12 residues. Trimming pared 0 bases from V and 7 bases from J, leaving 4 bases between. The V gene's germline CDR1 is SGHRS and CDR2 YFSETQ. CDR3 bases: TGCGCCAGCAGCTTGGACAACGGGGAGCTGTTTTTT. Its protein product is CASSLDNGELFF.

The chain joins TRBV18 to TRBJ2-5; tentative D call: TRBD1 (5 bases). V shed 2 bases and J shed 1 base, with 8 bases lying between them. CDR1 and CDR2 (germline): KGHSH, LQKENI. The CDR3 runs to 14 residues. The CDR3 sequence: CASSPDSFQETQYF. The CDR3 region has the DNA TGTGCCAGCTCACCAGACAGTTTCCAAGAGACCCAGTACTTC.

The chain employs TRBV29-1 and TRBJ1-4; D is uncertain. CDR1 SQVTM and CDR2 ANQGSEA come from the germline V gene. Trimming removed 2 bases at V and 7 bases at J, with 11 bases between. CDR3 length equals 13 residues. Here the CDR3 DNA reads TGCAGCGTTGAAACCGGGGAACGTGAAAAACTGTTTTTT. It translates to CSVETGEREKLFF.